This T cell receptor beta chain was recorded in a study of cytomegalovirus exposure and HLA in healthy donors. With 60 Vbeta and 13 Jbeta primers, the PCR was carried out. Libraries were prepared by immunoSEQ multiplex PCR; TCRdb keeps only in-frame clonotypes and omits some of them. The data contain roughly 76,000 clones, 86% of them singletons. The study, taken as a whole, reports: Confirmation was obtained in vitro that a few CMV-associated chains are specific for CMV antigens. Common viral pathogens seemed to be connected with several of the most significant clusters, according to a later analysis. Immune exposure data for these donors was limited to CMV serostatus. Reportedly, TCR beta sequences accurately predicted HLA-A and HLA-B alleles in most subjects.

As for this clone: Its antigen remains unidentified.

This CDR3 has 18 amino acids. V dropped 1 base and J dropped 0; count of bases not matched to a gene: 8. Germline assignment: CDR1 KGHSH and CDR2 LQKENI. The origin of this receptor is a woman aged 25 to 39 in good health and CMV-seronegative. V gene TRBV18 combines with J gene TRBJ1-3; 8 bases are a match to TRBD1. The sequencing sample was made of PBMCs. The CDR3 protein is CASSPQGRGLSSGNTIYF. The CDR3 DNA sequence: TGTGCCAGCTCACCACAGGGCAGGGGGCTGAGCTCTGGAAACACCATATATTTT.